This entry lists 21 T cell receptor beta chains sequenced from one sample in a study of memory CD4+ T cells and cytomegalovirus serostatus. Single viable CD3+CD4+CD8-CD45RO+ cells were sorted as the memory CD4+ T cells. Produced via immunoSEQ multiplex PCR; TCRdb's table is partial and in-frame only. Of tens of thousands of clones listed, about four fifths are singletons. Specimen: memory CD4+ T cells from blood. Receptors originate from an adult in good health and CMV-seropositive.

This chain links TRBV4-2 with TRBJ1-1; the D is unclear. The CDR3 has 15 amino acids. V was shortened by 1 base and J by 5 bases, with 14 bases between the two germline ends. Germline loops: CDR1 LGHNA, CDR2 YNFKEQ. The CDR3 protein is CASSQGTGPATEAFF. CDR3 in DNA: TGTGCCAGCAGCCAAGGGACGGGCCCGGCGACTGAAGCTTTCTTT.

This clone came up a few times. V is TRBV28 and J is TRBJ2-7, with 15 bases lining up with TRBD2. Germline lookup yields CDR1 MDHEN and CDR2 SYDVKM. This CDR3 has 18 amino acids. V trimming: 6 bases; J trimming: 2 bases; junction bases outside the gene matches: 11. CDR3 DNA sequence: TGTGCCAGCAGGGGGGGACTAGCGGGAGGTCGGGTTCCCTACGAGCAGTACTTC. As protein: CASRGGLAGGRVPYEQYF.

This clone was found a few times. The rearrangement uses TRBV7-3 and TRBJ2-2; 7 bases agree with TRBD1. This CDR3 region has 15 residues. Per the germline V gene, CDR1 is SGHTA and CDR2 is FQGTGA. The V gene end was trimmed by 2 bases and the J gene end by 3 bases; junction bases not matched to a gene: 3. CDR3: CASSLWTGDTGELFF. The DNA of the CDR3 is TGTGCCAGCAGCTTATGGACAGGAGACACCGGGGAGCTGTTTTTT.

This clone appeared a single time. The CDR3 reads CSARDSPRQYF. The CDR3, as DNA: TGCAGTGCTAGAGACTCCCCGAGGCAGTATTTT. The chain uses TRBV20-1 and TRBJ2-3; D gene uncertain. The CDR3 is 11 amino acids. V shed 0 bases and J shed 11 bases, with 9 bases lying between them. Germline lookup yields CDR1 DFQATT and CDR2 SNEGSKA (reference sequence).

The chain combines TRBV5-8 with TRBJ2-2; the D is unclear. The CDR3 is 13 residues long. From germline, CDR1 is SGHTS and CDR2 YDEGEE. The V gene lost 10 bases and the J gene lost 0 bases, with 10 bases spanning the gap. CDR3 in amino acids: CAGKGPNTGELFF. Written as DNA, the CDR3 is TGTGCCGGAAAAGGGCCGAACACCGGGGAGCTGTTTTTT.

The chain carries TRBV29-1 and TRBJ2-5; TRBD2 agrees at 13 bases. The CDR3 has 17 residues. J lost 5 bases, V lost 1 base, and 10 bases had no gene match. Germline-derived CDR1 and CDR2 are SQVTM and ANQGSEA. CDR3 region: CSVEGVLAGGRSETQYF. CDR3 coding DNA: TGCAGCGTTGAAGGGGTACTAGCGGGGGGGCGTTCGGAGACCCAGTACTTC.

V and J are TRBV7-9 and TRBJ2-1; the D is unclear. The germline V gene encodes CDR1 SEHNR and CDR2 FQNEAQ (reference sequence). Trimming removed 3 bases from V and 6 bases from J, with 9 bases in between. The CDR3 covers 13 residues. CDR3 protein: CASSFSRPNEQFF. In nucleotides, the CDR3 is TGTGCCAGCAGCTTCAGCAGGCCCAATGAGCAGTTCTTC.

This chain joins TRBV2 and TRBJ1-4; TRBD1 agrees at 11 bases. Germline V gene sequence: CDR1 SNHLY, CDR2 FYNNEI. The CDR3 runs to 15 residues. Losses at the gene ends were 8 bases for V and 1 base for J; bases not matched to a gene: 3. For the CDR3, the DNA is TGTGCCAGCGGACAGGGGGCTAAAACTAATGAAAAACTGTTTTTT. Encoded protein: CASGQGAKTNEKLFF.

To note about this clone: Other nucleotide sequences in the sample specify the same CDR3. The chain joins TRBV7-2 to TRBJ1-1; 8 bases are a match to TRBD1. The CDR3 sequence is 15 residues long. Germline trimming cut 1 base from V and 5 bases from J; bases unmatched to any gene: 6. The germline V gene has CDR1 SGHTA and CDR2 FQGNSA. The CDR3 DNA follows: TGTGCCAGCAGCTTAGGGGACAGGCGGGGAACTGAAGCTTTCTTT. Residues: CASSLGDRRGTEAFF.

The chain couples TRBV7-9 to TRBJ2-2; possibly TRBD1 for D (5 bases). The CDR3 has 14 amino acids. Germline values: CDR1 SEHNR, CDR2 FQNEAQ (reference sequence). V lost 3 bases to trimming and J lost 4 bases, with 9 bases between them. CDR3 amino acids: CASSLQGFTGELFF. In nucleotides, the CDR3 is TGTGCCAGCAGCTTGCAGGGCTTCACCGGGGAGCTGTTTTTT.

The V and J genes are TRBV6-1 and TRBJ2-2; 8 nucleotides agree with TRBD2. V lost 4 bases, J lost 2 bases, and 3 bases stayed unmatched. Germline-derived CDR1 and CDR2 are MNHNS and SASEGT. The CDR3 extends over 15 amino acids. The CDR3 loop is CASSVGTSNTGELFF. The CDR3 DNA sequence: TGTGCCAGCAGTGTTGGGACTAGTAACACCGGGGAGCTGTTTTTT.

This clone showed up just a few times. The chain links TRBV27 to TRBJ1-5, with TRBD1 as a possible D gene (6 bases). V was shortened by 5 bases and J by 5 bases, with 16 bases between the two germline ends. Germline-derived CDR1 and CDR2 are MNHEY and SMNVEV (reference sequence). This CDR3 has 15 residues. CDR3 DNA sequence: TGTGCCAGCAGTCCATCCACAGGGTCGGATCAGCCCCAGCATTTT. It encodes CASSPSTGSDQPQHF.

The chain recombines TRBV7-9 with TRBJ2-3; D call uncertain. This CDR3 has 15 residues. The V gene's germline CDR1 is SEHNR and CDR2 FQNEAQ (reference sequence). Trimming removed 1 base at V and 2 bases at J, with 10 bases between. The DNA for the CDR3 is TGTGCCAGCAGCTTAGACGTCCTTAACACAGATACGCAGTATTTT. This encodes CASSLDVLNTDTQYF.

The chain joins TRBV18 to TRBJ2-5; D gene uncertain. V gave up 1 base and J gave up 2 bases, with 8 bases separating them. The CDR3 consists of 14 residues. Germline assignment: CDR1 KGHSH and CDR2 LQKENI. The CDR3 sequence: CASSPQGRQETQYF. The CDR3 nucleotides are TGTGCCAGCTCACCACAGGGCCGGCAAGAGACCCAGTACTTC.

J is TRBJ2-5 and V is TRBV19, with D hard to call. The germline V and J ends were trimmed by 5 bases and 2 bases, with 9 bases remaining between them. The germline gives CDR1 LNHDA, CDR2 SQIVND (reference sequence). The CDR3 spans 13 residues. The CDR3 protein is CASSRRQQETQYF. The DNA for the CDR3 is TGTGCCAGTAGTCGGCGTCAGCAAGAGACCCAGTACTTC. The variable domain in full, completed from reference TRBV19 and TRBJ2-5, reads DGGITQSPKYLFRKEGQNVTLSCEQNLNHDAMYWYRQDPGQGLRLIYYSQIVNDFQKGDIAEGYSVSREKKESFPLTVTSAQKNPTAFYLCASSRRQQETQYFGPGTRLLVL.

The rearrangement uses TRBV9 and TRBJ2-5, with 10 nucleotides matching TRBD2. The CDR3 consists of 15 residues. V was pared by 0 bases and J by 6 bases, with 5 bases of the junction left unmatched. CDR1 and CDR2 (germline): SGDLS, YYNGEE. The CDR3 DNA follows: TGTGCCAGCAGCGTAGGAGCGGGAGGGCCTCAGACCCAGTACTTC. It encodes CASSVGAGGPQTQYF.

This chain uses TRBV5-6 with TRBJ1-5, with TRBD1 matching over 8 bases. The CDR3 consists of 16 residues. J was trimmed by 6 bases and V by 4 bases; bases with no gene match: 12. CDR1 and CDR2 (germline): SGHDT, YYEEEE. CDR3 sequence (DNA): TGTGCCAGCAGCCGTAATGGACAGGGCCGAACTCAGCCCCAGCATTTT. It codes for CASSRNGQGRTQPQHF. The entire variable domain, with the rest obtained from reference TRBV5-6 and TRBJ1-5, is as follows: DAGVTQSPTHLIKTRGQQVTLRCSPKSGHDTVSWYQQALGQGPQFIFQYYEEEERQRGNFPDRFSGHQFPNYSSELNVNALLLGDSALYLCASSRNGQGRTQPQHFGDGTRLSIL.

The J gene is TRBJ2-1, the V gene TRBV10-2, with TRBD2 identical over 9 bases. The CDR3 is made up of 15 amino acids. V was clipped by 6 bases and J by 8 bases; unmatched bases: 11. Looked up from germline, CDR1 is WSHSY and CDR2 is SAAADI. The CDR3 sequence: CASRSRTSVGDEQFF. In DNA form, the CDR3 reads TGCGCCAGCAGGAGTCGGACTAGCGTCGGGGATGAGCAGTTCTTC.

This clone was seen just once. The chain combines TRBV18 with TRBJ1-2; 8 nucleotides agree with TRBD1. With V trimmed by 0 bases and J by 7 bases, 10 bases remained unmatched. From germline, CDR1 is KGHSH and CDR2 LQKENI. The CDR3 has 16 residues. The CDR3 bases are TGTGCCAGCTCACCACCCGGGAAAACAGGGGGTGGTGGCTACACCTTC. Encoded protein: CASSPPGKTGGGGYTF. Based on the CDR3 plus reference TRBV18 and TRBJ1-2, the full variable domain is NAGVMQNPRHLVRRRGQEARLRCSPMKGHSHVYWYRQLPEEGLKFMVYLQKENIIDESGMPKERFSAEFPKEGPSILRIQQVVRGDSAAYFCASSPPGKTGGGGYTFGSGTRLTVV.

This clone was counted only a few times. The chain recombines TRBV11-3 with TRBJ2-2, with TRBD2 matching over 10 bases. With V trimmed by 4 bases and J by 5 bases, 4 bases remained unmatched. The CDR3 is made up of 15 amino acids. The germline V gene encodes CDR1 SGHNT and CDR2 YENEEA. The CDR3 coding sequence is TGTGCCAGCAGCTCTAGCGGGAGTGGGACCGGGGAGCTGTTTTTT. This sequence encodes CASSSSGSGTGELFF.

V usage is TRBV6-6 and J usage is TRBJ1-1; D possibly corresponds to TRBD1 (5 bases). Germline-derived CDR1 and CDR2 are MNHNY and SVGAGI (reference sequence). The CDR3 sequence is 13 residues long. Trimming pared 8 bases from V and 2 bases from J, leaving 12 bases between. CDR3 protein: CASGTGRNTEAFF. Here the CDR3 DNA reads TGTGCCAGCGGGACGGGGCGAAACACTGAAGCTTTCTTT.